This T cell receptor (beta chain) originates from a study of technical replicates of blood from a few donors. Libraries were prepared by immunoSEQ multiplex PCR; TCRdb keeps only in-frame clonotypes and omits some of them. The sample lists about 83,000 clones, about 95% occurring once. CDR1 is SQVTM, CDR2 ANQGSEA, per germline. This CDR3 region has 14 residues. The V gene lost 4 bases and the J gene lost 4 bases, with 17 bases spanning the gap. The TCR was taken from a human donor in good health. The chain is built from TRBV29-1 and TRBJ2-7; possibly TRBD2 for D (5 bases). The sequencing sample was made of T cells isolated from PBMCs. The CDR3 sequence: CSVVVAGVGYEQYF. The CDR3 DNA reads TGCAGCGTTGTCGTCGCGGGTGTTGGGTACGAGCAGTACTTC.